Listed below are T cell receptor beta chains from one sample, sequenced in a study of OX40 agonist ivuxolimab in advanced cancers. Clones were sequenced by immunoSEQ multiplex PCR, and TCRdb holds only the in-frame ones, with some missing. The sample includes 65,000 to 90,000 clones, more than 80% of them seen just once. The sequences come from CD4+ or CD8+ T cells sorted from blood, collected in a trial of the OX40 agonist ivuxolimab. The receptors were sampled from an adult with an advanced solid tumor such as melanoma, head and neck, liver or kidney cancer. Each CDR3 is given with its conserved first and last residue. Each record gives: J gene, V gene, clone size, CDR3 protein. Clone size is given for some rows only: seen once, a few or many times, or a class if the clone is expanded.

TRBJ2-2	TRBV10-1	NA	CASSGLLNTGELFF
TRBJ2-1	TRBV29-1	NA	CSVSPIAGNYNEQFF
TRBJ2-1	TRBV5-1	NA	CASSLSGRLNEQFF
TRBJ2-3	TRBV30	NA	CAWSGGAGTDTQYF
TRBJ1-2	TRBV5-4	NA	CASNQGQTNYGYTF
TRBJ2-1	TRBV18	NA	CASSPPPGNEQFF
TRBJ2-3	TRBV30	NA	CAWSVQPDGADTQYF
TRBJ1-2	TRBV30	NA	CAWTPGQSYGYTF
TRBJ2-5	TRBV19	NA	CASKGLAGGPKETQYF
TRBJ2-3	TRBV7-9	NA	CASSSGQGSADTQYF
TRBJ2-3	TRBV28	NA	CASSSGGGTDTQYF
TRBJ1-1	TRBV25-1	NA	CASSAWTGFSFF
TRBJ1-4	TRBV25-1	NA	CASSAGQWNEKLFF
TRBJ1-2	TRBV29-1	NA	CSVWTANYGYTF
TRBJ1-6	TRBV11-3	NA	CASSLSRRSNSPLHF
TRBJ2-7	TRBV7-2	once	CASSLEEGLAGTNF
TRBJ1-1	TRBV10-3	NA	CAISESRGRYTEAFF
TRBJ2-5	TRBV7-2	few	CASSLAETQYF
TRBJ2-5	TRBV29-1	NA	CSTGQGIETQYF
TRBJ2-3	TRBV21-1	NA	CASPYEDTQYF
TRBJ2-1	TRBV11-2	NA	CASSHRDASSYNEQFF
TRBJ1-5	TRBV7-9	NA	CASSRWGGEVGNQPQHF
TRBJ1-3	TRBV7-9	NA	CASSPGQGAGNTIYF
TRBJ2-7	TRBV19	few	CASTRDPSSYEQYF
TRBJ2-1	TRBV5-4	NA	CASSLDAGGIDEQFF
TRBJ2-1	TRBV7-9	NA	CASSRAGGPSYNEQFF
TRBJ2-3	TRBV7-3	NA	CASSSSLVRTDTQYF
TRBJ1-5	TRBV4-1	NA	CASSQDATVSNQPQHF
TRBJ1-3	TRBV6-1	NA	CASSETGNTIYF
TRBJ2-5	TRBV7-8	NA	CASRKLAAKQETQYF
TRBJ2-1	TRBV5-5	NA	CASSFFTGDNEQFF
TRBJ1-3	TRBV28	NA	CASSSHGQTRGNTIYF
TRBJ2-3	TRBV5-1	NA	CASSGTSVRTDTQYF
TRBJ2-7	TRBV28	NA	CASKGLVKYEQYF
TRBJ2-7	TRBV14	many	CASSLRTGSGEQYF
TRBJ2-2	TRBV6-1	NA	CASGQGSTGELFF
TRBJ1-5	TRBV15	NA	CATSREPSGNQPQHF
NA	TRBV5-1	NA	CASSPSTVTYEQYF
TRBJ2-7	TRBV6-5	NA	CASSEVRVGYEQYF
TRBJ1-2	TRBV14	NA	CASSPVRDRSYGYTF
TRBJ2-3	TRBV5-6	NA	CASSLFRSLAGYGTQYF
TRBJ2-1	TRBV10-3	NA	CATGEDPAYNEQFF
TRBJ2-1	TRBV19	NA	CASRGDSVYNEQFF
TRBJ1-1	TRBV13	NA	CASNTGLNAEAFF
TRBJ2-5	TRBV7-8	NA	CASSLSTSGETQYF
TRBJ2-4	TRBV29-1	NA	CSVDGENIQYF
TRBJ2-1	TRBV7-2	NA	CASSRYSAGNEQFF